Below, 27 T cell receptor beta chains from the same sample are listed, as sequenced in a study of blood T cell repertoires in COVID-19. The repertoire was sequenced with immunoSEQ multiplex PCR; TCRdb's copy has only in-frame clones and lacks some. The sample has about half a million clones, approximately 83% seen once. The sequencing sample was made of peripheral blood. Every receptor here comes from a human donor in a cohort sampled during active COVID-19.

CDR3 residues: CASSRGQISSYNEQFF. The CDR3 DNA follows: TGCGCCAGCAGCCGGGGACAGATTAGCTCCTACAATGAGCAGTTCTTC. The rearrangement uses TRBV5-1 and TRBJ2-1; 7 bases map to TRBD1. Germline CDR1 SGHRS, CDR2 YFSETQ. This CDR3 has 16 residues. The ends lost 4 bases at V and 0 bases at J; junction bases unmatched: 7.

This clone is a singleton in its sample. DNA for the CDR3: TGTGCCAGCAGAGCCGGGACTCCGAACACTGAAGCTTTCTTT. This codes for CASRAGTPNTEAFF. The chain has TRBV28 and TRBJ1-1; D is possibly TRBD1 (5 bases). With 6 bases removed from V and 1 base from J, the gap between germline ends came to 12 bases. This CDR3 is 14 amino acids long. CDR1 and CDR2 (germline): MDHEN, SYDVKM.

CDR3 loop: CASSPGSGPTDTQYF. The CDR3 DNA sequence: TGTGCCAGCAGCCCCGGGAGCGGACCCACAGATACGCAGTATTTT. J is TRBJ2-3 and V is TRBV7-2; D is possibly TRBD2 (6 bases). The germline gives CDR1 SGHTA, CDR2 FQGNSA. Between the trimmed V and J ends, which lost 5 bases and 2 bases, there was a span of 14 bases. The CDR3 totals 15 residues.

V is TRBV6-6 and J is TRBJ1-1, with 7 nucleotides matching TRBD1. Losses at the gene ends were 6 bases for V and 8 bases for J; bases not matched to a gene: 3. Germline CDR1 reads MNHNY; CDR2 reads SVGAGI (reference sequence). CDR3 length: 11 residues. CDR3 sequence reads: CASRPTGEAFF. CDR3 DNA sequence: TGTGCCAGCAGGCCGACAGGGGAAGCTTTCTTT.

The chain carries TRBV2 and TRBJ2-5; 8 nucleotides agree with TRBD2. There are 12 residues in the CDR3. The germline gives CDR1 SNHLY, CDR2 FYNNEI. Losses at the gene ends were 2 bases for V and 7 bases for J; bases not matched to a gene: 0. The DNA for the CDR3 is TGTGCCAGCAGTGAAAGCGGGAGGACCCAGTACTTC. Amino acid sequence: CASSESGRTQYF.

The V and J genes are TRBV7-2 and TRBJ1-1; 7 bases map to TRBD1. J was trimmed by 8 bases and V by 1 base; bases with no gene match: 4. The CDR3 extends over 13 amino acids. Germline V lookup: CDR1 SGHTA, CDR2 FQGNSA. The chain's CDR3 is CASSLGTGQEAFF. DNA for the CDR3: TGTGCCAGCAGCTTAGGGACGGGACAGGAAGCTTTCTTT.

The chain links TRBV14 to TRBJ2-7; TRBD2 matches 9 bases. Germline V lookup: CDR1 SGHDN, CDR2 FVKESK. Losses at the gene ends were 6 bases for V and 5 bases for J; bases not matched to a gene: 11. The length of the CDR3 is 15 residues. The CDR3 protein is CASSPWGSGSDEQYF. The DNA of the CDR3 is TGTGCCAGCAGTCCCTGGGGTAGCGGGAGCGACGAGCAGTACTTC.

The chain recombines TRBV30 with TRBJ2-6; D gene uncertain. This CDR3 region has 13 residues. Trimming stripped 8 bases from V and 4 bases from J, with 12 bases between. Germline V CDR1 and CDR2: GTSNPN, SVGIG (reference sequence). The CDR3 sequence: CARQRSGANVLTF. The CDR3, as DNA: TGTGCCCGCCAACGGTCGGGGGCCAACGTCCTGACTTTC.

The V call is TRBV19, the J call TRBJ2-3, with 9 bases lining up with TRBD2. The V gene end was trimmed by 5 bases and the J gene end by 4 bases; junction bases not matched to a gene: 7. In germline, CDR1 is LNHDA, CDR2 SQIVND (reference sequence). The CDR3 is made up of 15 amino acids. DNA for the CDR3: TGTGCCAGTAGTTCTTTAGCGGGAGTGGCAGATACGCAGTATTTT. Protein product: CASSSLAGVADTQYF.

This sequence joins TRBV10-2 and TRBJ2-6; 8 bases agree with TRBD1. The CDR3 has 18 residues. Per germline, CDR1 WSHSY and CDR2 SAAADI. With V trimmed by 7 bases and J by 1 base, 12 bases remained unmatched. The CDR3 is CASTTDRVLVSGANVLTF. Here the CDR3 DNA reads TGCGCCAGCACCACGGACAGGGTTTTAGTTTCTGGGGCCAACGTCCTGACTTTC.

The chain joins TRBV19 to TRBJ2-2; 16 positions match TRBD2. Germline assignment: CDR1 LNHDA and CDR2 SQIVND (reference sequence). The V and J ends lost 7 bases and 5 bases, in that order; junction bases with no gene match: 13. This CDR3 spans 19 amino acids. The CDR3, as DNA: TGTGCCAGTAAAACGGGACTAGCGGGAGGGCCTTTGGGTACCGGGGAGCTGTTTTTT. Amino acid sequence: CASKTGLAGGPLGTGELFF.

The CDR3 region is CSASSGVNQPQHF. The CDR3 coding sequence is TGCAGTGCTAGTTCGGGGGTCAATCAGCCCCAGCATTTT. The V and J genes are TRBV20-1 and TRBJ1-5; perhaps TRBD1 as D (5 bases). V was shortened by 3 bases and J by 3 bases, with 9 bases between the two germline ends. CDR1 is DFQATT and CDR2 is SNEGSKA in the germline V gene (reference sequence). The CDR3 runs 13 residues.

V usage is TRBV11-3 and J usage is TRBJ2-5; 11 nucleotides line up with TRBD2. J gave up 4 bases and V 0 bases, and 10 bases lay outside the gene matches. Germline loops: CDR1 SGHNT, CDR2 YENEEA. The CDR3 has 18 residues. This CDR3 is CASSLDSQTSGRGETQYF. The CDR3 nucleotides are TGTGCCAGCAGCTTAGATTCTCAAACTAGCGGGAGAGGAGAGACCCAGTACTTC.

This clone appeared a single time. This chain joins TRBV28 and TRBJ1-2, with 9 bases lining up with TRBD1. J lost 4 bases, V lost 6 bases, and 9 bases had no gene match. Germline lookup yields CDR1 MDHEN and CDR2 SYDVKM. The CDR3 has 15 amino acids. In DNA, the CDR3 is TGTGCCAGCAGCGAACAGGGGGCGCCCGGCTATGGCTACACCTTC. Translated, it gives CASSEQGAPGYGYTF.

This chain joins TRBV6-5 and TRBJ2-1, with D possibly TRBD1 on 7 matching bases. This CDR3 spans 11 amino acids. V dropped 5 bases and J dropped 9 bases, with 8 bases sitting between them. Germline V gene sequence: CDR1 MNHEY, CDR2 SVGAGI. CDR3 bases: TGTGCCAGCAGTCAGGGGGGTGAGCAGTTCTTC. This gives the protein CASSQGGEQFF.

The chain joins TRBV19 to TRBJ1-2, with a tentative D call TRBD1 (6 bases). Germline values: CDR1 LNHDA, CDR2 SQIVND (reference sequence). With 7 bases removed from V and 5 bases from J, the gap between germline ends came to 20 bases. CDR3 size: 15 residues. The CDR3 protein is CASIGTPYSFYGYTF. The CDR3 region has the DNA TGTGCCAGTATCGGGACACCTTATTCCTTTTATGGCTACACCTTC.

The V gene is TRBV19, the J gene TRBJ2-1; 7 bases line up with TRBD2. In germline, CDR1 is LNHDA, CDR2 SQIVND (reference sequence). V trimming: 8 bases; J trimming: 1 base; junction bases outside the gene matches: 8. The CDR3 consists of 15 residues. This chain's CDR3 is CASQSGVGSYNEQFF. Here the CDR3 DNA reads TGTGCCAGTCAGAGCGGGGTAGGGTCCTACAATGAGCAGTTCTTC. Full variable domain (remainder filled in from reference TRBV19 and TRBJ2-1): DGGITQSPKYLFRKEGQNVTLSCEQNLNHDAMYWYRQDPGQGLRLIYYSQIVNDFQKGDIAEGYSVSREKKESFPLTVTSAQKNPTAFYLCASQSGVGSYNEQFFGPGTRLTVL.

The V and J genes are TRBV15 and TRBJ1-2; no clear D. Trimming left V 0 bases short and J 8 bases short, with 10 bases between. The CDR3 is 13 residues long. In germline, CDR1 is LNHNV, CDR2 YYDKDF (reference sequence). Here the CDR3 reads CATSRDSGKGYTF. CDR3 DNA: TGTGCCACCAGCAGAGATTCGGGGAAAGGCTACACCTTC.

The CDR3: CASSPRTGGWSNYGYTF. The CDR3 nucleotides are TGTGCCAGTAGTCCTCGGACAGGGGGATGGTCGAACTATGGCTACACCTTC. J is TRBJ1-2 and V is TRBV19; 10 bases are shared with TRBD1. Germline-derived CDR1 and CDR2 are LNHDA and SQIVND (reference sequence). The CDR3 loop spans 17 amino acids. J was trimmed by 2 bases and V by 5 bases; bases with no gene match: 11.

V gene TRBV18 combines with J gene TRBJ2-4; D unclear. CDR1 KGHSH and CDR2 LQKENI come from the germline V gene. The CDR3 spans 13 residues. Trimming shortened V by 2 bases and J by 3 bases, and 5 bases separated the two germline ends. CDR3 bases: TGTGCCAGCTCACCAACAAGCAAAAACATTCAGTACTTC. Translating it yields CASSPTSKNIQYF.

This clone was picked up one time. This chain connects TRBV5-4 to TRBJ1-6; 9 bases match TRBD1. The CDR3 consists of 17 residues. V lost 0 bases, J lost 4 bases, and 5 bases stayed unmatched. Looked up from germline, CDR1 is SGHNT and CDR2 is YYREEE (reference sequence). This CDR3 is CASSLGGQGSYNSPLHF. Here the CDR3 DNA reads TGTGCCAGCAGCTTGGGCGGACAGGGGTCGTATAATTCACCCCTCCACTTT.

The chain combines TRBV12-5 with TRBJ1-3; 7 bases are a match to TRBD1. Germline CDR1 is LGHNT and CDR2 is FRNRAP. V was pared by 3 bases and J by 4 bases, with 3 bases of the junction left unmatched. The CDR3 contains 14 residues. The CDR3 DNA reads TGTGCTAGTGGTTTAAGGGACAGCGGAAACACCATATATTTT. Its protein product is CASGLRDSGNTIYF.

This clone has more than one count but fewer than ten. The chain combines TRBV11-3 with TRBJ2-1, with TRBD2 matching over 7 bases. This CDR3 has 14 residues. V trimming: 1 base; J trimming: 6 bases; junction bases outside the gene matches: 3. In germline, CDR1 is SGHNT, CDR2 YENEEA. This chain's CDR3 is CASSLGLAGNEQFF. The CDR3 DNA sequence: TGTGCCAGCAGCTTAGGACTAGCTGGCAATGAGCAGTTCTTC.

The CDR3 loop is CASSLATGDRNNEQFF. DNA for the CDR3: TGTGCCAGCAGCTTAGCGACTGGGGACAGAAACAATGAGCAGTTCTTC. The V gene is TRBV5-4, the J gene TRBJ2-1; 7 nucleotides align to TRBD1. V lost 2 bases, J lost 5 bases, and 10 bases stayed unmatched. This CDR3 has 16 amino acids. CDR1 is SGHNT, CDR2 YYREEE, per germline (reference sequence).

There are a few counts of this clone. This sequence joins TRBV19 and TRBJ2-2; possible D gene TRBD1, 6 bases. Trimming shortened V by 4 bases and J by 4 bases, and 19 bases separated the two germline ends. The CDR3 consists of 17 residues. Germline V gives CDR1 LNHDA, CDR2 SQIVND (reference sequence). The CDR3 region is CASSTGTNRDVTGELFF. CDR3 coding DNA: TGTGCCAGTAGTACGGGAACCAACAGGGACGTCACCGGGGAGCTGTTTTTT.

In its sample, this clone was seen a few times. V and J are TRBV9 and TRBJ2-1; D unclear. The length of the CDR3 is 15 residues. Between the trimmed V and J ends, which lost 1 base and 5 bases, there was a span of 13 bases. CDR1 is SGDLS, CDR2 YYNGEE, per germline. In DNA, the CDR3 is TGTGCCAGCAGCGTAAGGTCGAGCGATAACAATGAGCAGTTCTTC. Translated, it gives CASSVRSSDNNEQFF. Combining the CDR3 with reference TRBV9 and TRBJ2-1 gives the whole variable domain DSGVTQTPKHLITATGQRVTLRCSPRSGDLSVYWYQQSLDQGLQFLIQYYNGEERAKGNILERFSAQQFPDLHSELNLSSLELGDSALYFCASSVRSSDNNEQFFGPGTRLTVL.

The CDR3: CASGQGSTDTQYF. The CDR3 bases are TGTGCCAGCGGACAGGGGTCCACAGATACGCAGTATTTT. This chain connects TRBV2 to TRBJ2-3, with TRBD1 matching over 9 bases. Looked up from germline, CDR1 is SNHLY and CDR2 is FYNNEI. The CDR3 is 13 residues long. Trimming removed 8 bases from V and 2 bases from J; junction bases left unmatched: 2. The whole variable domain, filled in from reference TRBV2 and TRBJ2-3, reads EPEVTQTPSHQVTQMGQEVILRCVPISNHLYFYWYRQILGQKVEFLVSFYNNEISEKSEIFDDQFSVERPDGSNFTLKIRSTKLEDSAMYFCASGQGSTDTQYFGPGTRLTVL.